This T cell receptor beta chain was recorded in a study of blood T cell repertoires in COVID-19. Study overall: Samples came from the United States, Italy and Spain, spanning acute and convalescent COVID-19. PBMCs, B-cell-depleted T cells, or T cells were the source of the cDNA or gDNA that made up the material.

Germline assignment: CDR1 KGHSH and CDR2 LQKENI. The CDR3 covers 14 residues. The J segment lost 7 bases and the V segment lost 2 bases, leaving 5 bases of the junction unmatched. Recruits, aged roughly 18 to 90 years, lived in 20 to 30 US areas. In the authors' methods: Nucleated cell number was recorded as an estimate derived from reference gene primer amplification. Clones were read by immunoSEQ multiplex PCR, and TCRdb kept only the in-frame ones, dropping some. Clone size and V and J calls were adopted from that table, with D and trimming inferred from the DNA. Among a few hundred thousand clones listed, more than 85% were seen once.

The chain joins TRBV18 to TRBJ1-1, with TRBD1 matching 9 bases. The specimen was PBMCs or T cells enriched from blood (not recorded which). The sequence was collected from a woman between 55 and 75 years old who had recovered from COVID-19. The DNA of the CDR3 is TGTGCCAGCTCACCAGGGACAGGGTGGGGTGAAGCTTTCTTT. Protein: CASSPGTGWGEAFF.